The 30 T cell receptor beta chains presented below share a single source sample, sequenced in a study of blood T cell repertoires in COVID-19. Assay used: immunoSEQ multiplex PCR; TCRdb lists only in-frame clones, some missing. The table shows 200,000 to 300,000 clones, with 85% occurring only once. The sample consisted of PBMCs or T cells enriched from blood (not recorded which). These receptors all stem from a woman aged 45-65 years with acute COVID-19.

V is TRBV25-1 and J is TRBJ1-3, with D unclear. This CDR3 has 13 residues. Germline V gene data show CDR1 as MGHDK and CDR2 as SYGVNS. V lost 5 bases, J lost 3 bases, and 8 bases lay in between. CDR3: CASSFIGGNTIYF. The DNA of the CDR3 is TGTGCCAGCAGTTTTATCGGTGGAAACACCATATATTTT.

The CDR3 coding sequence is TGTGCCAGCAGACCGGGGGTGAACACTGAAGCTTTCTTT. It encodes CASRPGVNTEAFF. This chain connects TRBV12-3 or TRBV12-4 to TRBJ1-1; perhaps TRBD1 as D (5 bases). The CDR3 spans 13 residues. Trimming stripped 6 bases from V and 0 bases from J, with 8 bases between.

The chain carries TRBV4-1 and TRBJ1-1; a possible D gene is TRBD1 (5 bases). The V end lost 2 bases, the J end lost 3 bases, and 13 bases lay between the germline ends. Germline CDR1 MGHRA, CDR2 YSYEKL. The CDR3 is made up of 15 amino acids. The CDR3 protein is CASSQWVSGDTEAFF. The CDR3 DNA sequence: TGCGCCAGCAGCCAATGGGTATCGGGGGACACTGAAGCTTTCTTT.

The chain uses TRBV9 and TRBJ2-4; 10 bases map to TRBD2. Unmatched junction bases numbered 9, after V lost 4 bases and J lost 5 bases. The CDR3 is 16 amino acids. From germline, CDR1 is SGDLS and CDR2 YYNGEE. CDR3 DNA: TGTGCCAGCAGCCTGGGACTAGCGACTGCGGAAAACATTCAGTACTTC. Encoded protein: CASSLGLATAENIQYF.

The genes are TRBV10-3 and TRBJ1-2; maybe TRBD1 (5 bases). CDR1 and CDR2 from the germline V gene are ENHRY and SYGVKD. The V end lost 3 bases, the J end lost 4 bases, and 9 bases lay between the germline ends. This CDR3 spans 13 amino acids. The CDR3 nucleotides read TGTGCCATCAGTGACAGCCAGGGCTATGGCTACACCTTC. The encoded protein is CAISDSQGYGYTF.

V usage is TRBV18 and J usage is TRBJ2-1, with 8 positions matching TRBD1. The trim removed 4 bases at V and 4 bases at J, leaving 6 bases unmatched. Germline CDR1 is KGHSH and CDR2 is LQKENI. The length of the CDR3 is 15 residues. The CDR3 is CASSRDRTEYNEQFF. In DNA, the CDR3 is TGTGCCAGCTCACGGGACAGGACAGAATACAATGAGCAGTTCTTC.

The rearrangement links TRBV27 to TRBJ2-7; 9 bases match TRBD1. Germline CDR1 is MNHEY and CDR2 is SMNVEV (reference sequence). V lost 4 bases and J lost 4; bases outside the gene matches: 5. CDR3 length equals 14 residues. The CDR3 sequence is CASSSTGGGYEQYF. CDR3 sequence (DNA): TGTGCCAGCAGTTCGACAGGGGGAGGTTACGAGCAGTACTTC.

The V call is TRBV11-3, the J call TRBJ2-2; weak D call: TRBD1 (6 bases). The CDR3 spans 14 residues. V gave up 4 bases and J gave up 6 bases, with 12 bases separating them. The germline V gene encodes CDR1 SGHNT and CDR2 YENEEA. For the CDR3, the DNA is TGTGCCAGCAGCTCCCGGCAGGGGTCCGGGGAGCTGTTTTTT. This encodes CASSSRQGSGELFF.

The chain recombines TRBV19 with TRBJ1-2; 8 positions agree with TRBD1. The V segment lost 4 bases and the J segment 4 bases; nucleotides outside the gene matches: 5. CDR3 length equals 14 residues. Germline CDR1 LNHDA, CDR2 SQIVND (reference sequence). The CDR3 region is CASSTGQGIYGYTF. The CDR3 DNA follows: TGTGCCAGTAGTACCGGACAGGGAATCTATGGCTACACCTTC.

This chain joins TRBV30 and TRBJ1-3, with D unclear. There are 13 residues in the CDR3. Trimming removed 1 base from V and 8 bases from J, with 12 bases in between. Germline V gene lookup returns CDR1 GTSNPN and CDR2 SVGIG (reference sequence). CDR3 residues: CAWSGALQHTIYF. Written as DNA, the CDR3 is TGTGCCTGGAGTGGGGCCCTCCAACACACCATATATTTT.

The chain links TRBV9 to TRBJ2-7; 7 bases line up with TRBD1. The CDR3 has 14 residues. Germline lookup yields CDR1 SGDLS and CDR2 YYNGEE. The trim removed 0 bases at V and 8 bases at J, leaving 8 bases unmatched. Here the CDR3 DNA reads TGTGCCAGCAGCGTAGCAATAGGGGGCGCACAGCAGTACTTC. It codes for CASSVAIGGAQQYF.

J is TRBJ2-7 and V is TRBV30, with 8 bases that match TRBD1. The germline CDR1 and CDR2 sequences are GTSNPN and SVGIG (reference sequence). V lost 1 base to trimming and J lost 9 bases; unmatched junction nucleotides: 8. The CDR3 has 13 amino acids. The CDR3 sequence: CAWSGGQGSVQYF. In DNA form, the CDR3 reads TGTGCCTGGAGTGGAGGACAGGGATCAGTGCAGTACTTC.

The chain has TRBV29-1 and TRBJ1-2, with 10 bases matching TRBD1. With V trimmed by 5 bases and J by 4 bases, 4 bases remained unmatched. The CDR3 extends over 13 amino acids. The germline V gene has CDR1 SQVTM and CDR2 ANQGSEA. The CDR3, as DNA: TGCAGCGTTAGGGACAGGGGTTCCTATGGCTACACCTTC. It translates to CSVRDRGSYGYTF.

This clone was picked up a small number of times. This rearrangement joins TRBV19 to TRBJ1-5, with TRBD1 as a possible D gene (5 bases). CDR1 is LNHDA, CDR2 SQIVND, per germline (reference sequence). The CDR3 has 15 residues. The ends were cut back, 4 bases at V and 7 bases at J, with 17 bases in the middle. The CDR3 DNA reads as TGTGCCAGTAGTAGCCAAGCAGGGAATATGCAGCCCCAGCATTTT. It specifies CASSSQAGNMQPQHF.

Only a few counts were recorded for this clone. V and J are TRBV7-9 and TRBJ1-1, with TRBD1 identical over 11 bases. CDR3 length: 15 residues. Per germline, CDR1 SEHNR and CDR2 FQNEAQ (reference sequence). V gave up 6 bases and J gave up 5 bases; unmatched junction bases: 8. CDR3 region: CASSKAGQGVTEAFF. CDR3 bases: TGTGCCAGCAGTAAGGCGGGACAGGGGGTAACTGAAGCTTTCTTT. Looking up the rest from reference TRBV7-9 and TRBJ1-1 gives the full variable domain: DTGVSQNPRHKITKRGQNVTFRCDPISEHNRLYWYRQTLGQGPEFLTYFQNEAQLEKSRLLSDRFSAERPKGSFSTLEIQRTEQGDSAMYLCASSKAGQGVTEAFFGQGTRLTVV.

The CDR3: CASSLRTPGANVLTF. CDR3 bases: TGTGCCAGCAGTCTGCGCACCCCTGGGGCCAACGTCCTGACTTTC. The chain carries TRBV13 and TRBJ2-6, with D unresolved. CDR1 and CDR2 (germline): PRHDT, FYEKMQ (reference sequence). Trimming pared 6 bases from V and 2 bases from J, leaving 11 bases between. This CDR3 region has 15 residues.

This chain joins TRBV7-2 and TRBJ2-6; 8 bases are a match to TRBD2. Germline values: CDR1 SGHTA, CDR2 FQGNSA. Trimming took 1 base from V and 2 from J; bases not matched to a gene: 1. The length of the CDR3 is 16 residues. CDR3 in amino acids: CASSLGSGAGANVLTF. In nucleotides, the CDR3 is TGTGCCAGCAGCTTAGGTAGCGGGGCTGGGGCCAACGTCCTGACTTTC. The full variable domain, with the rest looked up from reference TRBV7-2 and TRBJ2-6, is GAGVSQSPSNKVTEKGKDVELRCDPISGHTALYWYRQSLGQGLEFLIYFQGNSAPDKSGLPSDRFSAERTGGSVSTLTIQRTQQEDSAVYLCASSLGSGAGANVLTFGAGSRLTVL.

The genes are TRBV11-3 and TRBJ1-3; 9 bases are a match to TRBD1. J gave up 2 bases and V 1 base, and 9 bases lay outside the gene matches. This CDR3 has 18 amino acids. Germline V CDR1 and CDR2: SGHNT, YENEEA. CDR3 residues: CASSLGGTGTHPGNTIYF. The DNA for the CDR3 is TGTGCCAGCAGCTTAGGCGGGACAGGGACGCACCCTGGAAACACCATATATTTT.

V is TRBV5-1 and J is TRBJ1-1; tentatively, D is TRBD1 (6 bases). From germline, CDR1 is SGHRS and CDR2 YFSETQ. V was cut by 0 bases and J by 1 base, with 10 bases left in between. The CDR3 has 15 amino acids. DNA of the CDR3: TGCGCCAGCAGCTTGGGGACAGTTCAGAACACTGAAGCTTTCTTT. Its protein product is CASSLGTVQNTEAFF.

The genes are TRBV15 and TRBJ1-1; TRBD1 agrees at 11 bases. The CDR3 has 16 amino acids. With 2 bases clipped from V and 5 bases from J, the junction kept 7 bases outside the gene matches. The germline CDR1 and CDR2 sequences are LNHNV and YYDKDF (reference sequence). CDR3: CATSRLTGTGGTEAFF. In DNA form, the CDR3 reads TGTGCCACCAGCAGATTGACCGGGACAGGGGGAACTGAAGCTTTCTTT.

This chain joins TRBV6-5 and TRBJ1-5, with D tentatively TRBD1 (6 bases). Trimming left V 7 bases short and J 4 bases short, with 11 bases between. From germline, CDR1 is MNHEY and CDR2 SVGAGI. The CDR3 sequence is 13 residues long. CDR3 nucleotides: TGTGCCAGCACTGGGACATTAAATCAGCCCCAGCATTTT. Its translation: CASTGTLNQPQHF.

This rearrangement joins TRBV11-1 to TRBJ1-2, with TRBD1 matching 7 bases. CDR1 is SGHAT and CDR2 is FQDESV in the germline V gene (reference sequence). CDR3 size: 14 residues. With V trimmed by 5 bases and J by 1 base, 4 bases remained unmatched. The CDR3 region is CASSLGQSNYGYTF. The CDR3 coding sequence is TGTGCCAGCAGCCTGGGACAGAGTAACTATGGCTACACCTTC. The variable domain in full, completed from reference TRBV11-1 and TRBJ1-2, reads EAEVAQSPRYKITEKSQAVAFWCDPISGHATLYWYRQILGQGPELLVQFQDESVVDDSQLPKDRFSAERLKGVDSTLKIQPAELGDSAMYLCASSLGQSNYGYTFGSGTRLTVV.

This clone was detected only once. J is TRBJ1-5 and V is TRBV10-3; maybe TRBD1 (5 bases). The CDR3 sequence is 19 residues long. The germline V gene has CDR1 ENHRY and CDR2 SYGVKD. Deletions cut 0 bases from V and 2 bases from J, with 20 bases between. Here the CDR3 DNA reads TGTGCCATCAGTGAGTCGGTGGGAGGGGAAGGGGTTGGCAATCAGCCCCAGCATTTT. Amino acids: CAISESVGGEGVGNQPQHF.

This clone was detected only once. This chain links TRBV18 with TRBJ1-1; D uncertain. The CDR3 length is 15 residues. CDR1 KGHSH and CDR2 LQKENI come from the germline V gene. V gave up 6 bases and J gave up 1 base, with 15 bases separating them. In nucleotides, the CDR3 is TGTGCCAGCTCTGGTTCCCGAGTCGGGAACACTGAAGCTTTCTTT. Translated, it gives CASSGSRVGNTEAFF.

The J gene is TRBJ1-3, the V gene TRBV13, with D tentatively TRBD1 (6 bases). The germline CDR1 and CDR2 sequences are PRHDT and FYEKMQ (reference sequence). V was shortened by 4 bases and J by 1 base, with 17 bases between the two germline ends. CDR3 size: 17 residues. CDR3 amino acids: CASSSKPSGTSGNTIYF. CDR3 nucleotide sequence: TGTGCCAGCAGCTCCAAACCTTCCGGGACATCTGGAAACACCATATATTTT. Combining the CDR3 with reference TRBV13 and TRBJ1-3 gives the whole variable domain AAGVIQSPRHLIKEKRETATLKCYPIPRHDTVYWYQQGPGQDPQFLISFYEKMQSDKGSIPDRFSAQQFSDYHSELNMSSLELGDSALYFCASSSKPSGTSGNTIYFGEGSWLTVV.

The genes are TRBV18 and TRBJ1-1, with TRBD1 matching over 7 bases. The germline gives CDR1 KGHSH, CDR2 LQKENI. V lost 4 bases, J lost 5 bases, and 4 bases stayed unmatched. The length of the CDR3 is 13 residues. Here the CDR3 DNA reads TGTGCCAGCTCACTCGGACAGGAGACTGAAGCTTTCTTT. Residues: CASSLGQETEAFF.

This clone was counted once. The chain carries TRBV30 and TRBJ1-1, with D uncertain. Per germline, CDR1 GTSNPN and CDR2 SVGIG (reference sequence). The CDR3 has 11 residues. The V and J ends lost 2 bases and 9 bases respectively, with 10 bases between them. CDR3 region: CAWSPQAKAFF. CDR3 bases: TGTGCCTGGAGTCCTCAGGCGAAAGCTTTCTTT. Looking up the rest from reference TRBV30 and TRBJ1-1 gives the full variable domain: SQTIHQWPATLVQPVGSPLSLECTVEGTSNPNLYWYRQAAGRGLQLLFYSVGIGQISSEVPQNLSASRPQDRQFILSSKKLLLSDSGFYLCAWSPQAKAFFGQGTRLTVV.

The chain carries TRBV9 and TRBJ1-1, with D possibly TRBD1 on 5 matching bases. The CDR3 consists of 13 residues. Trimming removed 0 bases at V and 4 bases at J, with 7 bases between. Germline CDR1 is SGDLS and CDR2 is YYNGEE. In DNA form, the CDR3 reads TGTGCCAGCAGCGTAGCTCAGGGCACTGAAGCTTTCTTT. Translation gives CASSVAQGTEAFF.

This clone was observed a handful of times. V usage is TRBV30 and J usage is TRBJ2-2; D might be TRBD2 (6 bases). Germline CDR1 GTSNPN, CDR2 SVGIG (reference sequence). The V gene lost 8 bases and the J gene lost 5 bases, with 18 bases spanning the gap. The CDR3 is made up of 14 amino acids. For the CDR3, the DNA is TGTGCCCGCGATAGCGGCGGAGGGACCGGGGAGCTGTTTTTT. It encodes CARDSGGGTGELFF.

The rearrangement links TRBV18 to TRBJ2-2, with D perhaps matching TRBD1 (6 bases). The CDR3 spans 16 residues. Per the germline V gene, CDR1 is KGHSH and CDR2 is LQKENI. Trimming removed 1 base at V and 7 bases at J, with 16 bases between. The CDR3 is CASSPQSGHGSGELFF. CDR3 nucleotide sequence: TGTGCCAGCTCACCACAGTCGGGACACGGAAGCGGGGAGCTGTTTTTT.